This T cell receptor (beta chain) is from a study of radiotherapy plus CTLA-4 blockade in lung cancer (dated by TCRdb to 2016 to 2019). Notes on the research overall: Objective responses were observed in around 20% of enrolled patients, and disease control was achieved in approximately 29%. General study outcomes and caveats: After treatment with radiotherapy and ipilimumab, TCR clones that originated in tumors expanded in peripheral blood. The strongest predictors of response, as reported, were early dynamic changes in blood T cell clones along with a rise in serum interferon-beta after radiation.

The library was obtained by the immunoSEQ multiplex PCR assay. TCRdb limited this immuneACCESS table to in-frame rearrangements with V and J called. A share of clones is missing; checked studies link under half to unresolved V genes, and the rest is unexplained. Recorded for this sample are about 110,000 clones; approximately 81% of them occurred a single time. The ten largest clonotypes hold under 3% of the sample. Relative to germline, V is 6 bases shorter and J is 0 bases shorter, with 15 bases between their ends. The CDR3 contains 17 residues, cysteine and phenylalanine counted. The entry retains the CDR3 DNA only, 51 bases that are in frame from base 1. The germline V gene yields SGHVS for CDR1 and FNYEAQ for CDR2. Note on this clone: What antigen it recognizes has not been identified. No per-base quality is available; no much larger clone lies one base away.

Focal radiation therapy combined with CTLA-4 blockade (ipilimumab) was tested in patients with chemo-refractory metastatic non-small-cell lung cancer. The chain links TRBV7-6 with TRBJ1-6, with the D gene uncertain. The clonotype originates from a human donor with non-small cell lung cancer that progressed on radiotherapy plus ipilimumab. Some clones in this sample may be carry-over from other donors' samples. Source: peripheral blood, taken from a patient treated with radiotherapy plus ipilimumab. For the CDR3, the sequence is CASSHRVPSSYNSPLHF. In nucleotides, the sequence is TGTGCCAGCAGTCATAGGGTTCCAAGCTCCTATAATTCACCCCTCCACTTT.